The rows below give T cell receptor beta chains drawn from one sample of a study of PD-L1 blockade in urothelial cancer. The protocol was immunoSEQ multiplex PCR, while the TCRdb copy is restricted to in-frame clones and leaves out a portion. The sample gives roughly 130,000 clones, 65% to 85% of which show up once; 3.2% is in the top ten. The sequencing used PBMCs, collected around atezolizumab (anti-PD-L1) treatment. All receptors come from a man aged 50 or older with urothelial cancer. Both conserved end residues are part of each CDR3. D genes are given only for firm matches. The size entry is marked missing in some rows and otherwise reads once, few, many or a size class.

>few|TRBV7-6|NA|TRBJ2-2
CASTLVSRERRNDRRFTGELFF
TGTGCCAGCACTCTCGTTTCACGGGAAAGGCGTAACGACCGACGATTCACCGGGGAGCTGTTTTTT
>NA|TRBV6-1|TRBD1|TRBJ2-7
CATHRDRTYEQYF
TGTGCCACCCACCGGGACAGAACCTACGAGCAGTACTTC
>NA|TRBV6-1|TRBD1|TRBJ2-1
CASSADRVGEQFF
TGTGCCAGCAGTGCCGACAGGGTCGGTGAGCAGTTCTTC
>few|TRBV11-2|NA|TRBJ1-3
CASSSGGAIFSGNTIYF
TGTGCCAGCAGCTCCGGGGGGGCAATCTTCTCTGGAAACACCATATATTTT
>few|TRBV9|NA|TRBJ1-3
CASSLDSNTIYF
TGTGCCAGCAGCTTGGACAGTAACACCATATATTTT
>NA|TRBV7-8|NA|TRBJ1-3
CASSLAGGGNTIYF
TGTGCCAGCAGCTTAGCCGGGGGGGGAAACACCATATATTTT
>NA|TRBV5-5|NA|TRBJ1-2
CASSSGGTYGYTF
TGTGCCAGCAGCTCCGGGGGGACCTATGGCTACACCTTC
>once|TRBV30|NA|TRBJ2-7
CAWSVSQVRPEQYF
TGTGCCTGGAGTGTATCTCAGGTAAGGCCCGAGCAGTACTTC
>few|TRBV7-9|NA|TRBJ2-1
CASSLGGDYGEQFF
TGTGCCAGCAGCTTAGGAGGAGACTATGGTGAGCAGTTCTTC
>NA|TRBV19|TRBD1|TRBJ2-7
CASSPGGVYEQYF
TGTGCCAGTAGTCCAGGGGGCGTATACGAGCAGTACTTC
>NA|TRBV5-6|TRBD1|TRBJ1-2
CASSLDRGNYGYTF
TGTGCCAGCAGCCTCGACAGGGGAAACTATGGCTACACCTTC
>NA|TRBV10-3|TRBD2|TRBJ2-1
CAISEGRELGNEQFF
TGTGCCATCAGTGAGGGGCGGGAGCTTGGGAATGAGCAGTTCTTC
>NA|TRBV19|NA|TRBJ1-6
CASSSRDSPLHF
TGTGCCAGTAGTTCTCGAGATTCACCCCTCCACTTT
>NA|TRBV5-1|TRBD2|TRBJ2-7
CASSLQAGIANEQYF
TGCGCCAGCAGCTTACAAGCGGGAATCGCTAACGAGCAGTACTTC
>NA|TRBV19|NA|TRBJ1-1
CASSRKPGTVAFF
TGTGCCAGTAGCAGGAAGCCGGGAACAGTGGCTTTCTTT
>NA|TRBV9|TRBD2|TRBJ2-5
CASSVLAGWQETQYF
TGTGCCAGCAGCGTACTAGCGGGCTGGCAAGAGACCCAGTACTTC
>NA|TRBV5-1|NA|TRBJ2-6
CASSRLSQAGANVLTF
TGCGCCAGCAGTCGGCTCTCCCAGGCAGGGGCCAACGTCCTGACTTTC
>few|TRBV28|NA|TRBJ1-6
CASSLHRDNSPLHF
TGTGCCAGCAGTTTGCACAGAGATAATTCACCCCTCCACTTT
>NA|TRBV25-1|NA|TRBJ2-3
CASSARGGTDTQYF
TGTGCCAGCAGTGCCCGGGGAGGCACAGATACGCAGTATTTT
>NA|TRBV27|NA|TRBJ1-2
CASSLSGVYGYTF
TGTGCCAGCAGTTTATCAGGGGTCTATGGCTACACCTTC
>NA|TRBV6-5|TRBD2|TRBJ2-3
CASRRTSSADTQYF
TGTGCCAGCAGACGGACTAGTTCGGCAGATACGCAGTATTTT
>NA|TRBV18|NA|TRBJ1-2
CASSPYNTEDYGYTF
TGTGCCAGCTCACCTTACAATACCGAGGACTATGGCTACACCTTC
>NA|TRBV7-9|NA|TRBJ2-1
CASSPKTREQFF
TGTGCCAGCAGCCCAAAAACTCGAGAGCAGTTCTTC
>NA|TRBV27|NA|TRBJ2-1
CASSLIEGIWNEQFF
TGTGCCAGCAGTTTAATCGAGGGAATCTGGAATGAGCAGTTCTTC
>once|TRBV5-6|NA|TRBJ1-3
CASSLVGTSSGNTIYF
TGTGCCAGCAGCTTGGTCGGGACAAGCTCTGGAAACACCATATATTTT
>NA|TRBV13|NA|TRBJ1-3
CASSPRQLSGNTIYF
TGTGCCAGCAGCCCACGACAGCTCTCTGGAAACACCATATATTTT
>NA|TRBV9|TRBD1|TRBJ2-7
CASSLGTGSFEQYF
TGTGCCAGCAGCTTGGGGACAGGGTCTTTCGAGCAGTACTTC
>once|TRBV19|TRBD2|TRBJ2-1
CASMTSDTYNEQFF
TGTGCCAGTATGACTAGCGACACCTACAATGAGCAGTTCTTC
>NA|TRBV9|NA|TRBJ2-7
CASSVASDAYEQYF
TGTGCCAGCAGCGTAGCAAGCGACGCCTACGAGCAGTACTTC